These 3 T cell receptor beta chains came from one sample sequenced in a study of cytotoxic CD8 clonotypes in ibrutinib-treated CLL. The method was immunoSEQ multiplex PCR; TCRdb's version includes in-frame clones alone and lacks a portion of them. The table has approximately 280,000 clones, around 76% seen once. Source: PBMCs, taken at disease progression, from a patient treated with ibrutinib. Every receptor here comes from a human donor with chronic lymphocytic leukemia.

The V call is TRBV13, the J call TRBJ2-7; D not certain. The germline CDR1 and CDR2 sequences are PRHDT and FYEKMQ (reference sequence). The CDR3 is 13 amino acids. The germline V and J ends were trimmed by 0 bases and 4 bases, with 7 bases remaining between them. The CDR3, as DNA: TGTGCCAGCAGCTTAGGCATGGGTTACGAGCAGTACTTC. It is translated as CASSLGMGYEQYF.

The chain combines TRBV27 with TRBJ2-2; 9 bases line up with TRBD1. After removal of 5 bases from V and 5 bases from J, the junction contained 9 bases not matched to a gene. Per germline, CDR1 MNHEY and CDR2 SMNVEV (reference sequence). This CDR3 region has 16 residues. CDR3: CASSSSGTGLTGELFF. CDR3 nucleotide sequence: TGTGCCAGCAGTAGTTCCGGGACAGGGTTGACCGGGGAGCTGTTTTTT.

This chain joins TRBV6-5 and TRBJ2-7, with a weak D call TRBD2 (6 bases). V shed 6 bases and J shed 4 bases, with 10 bases lying between them. The CDR3 totals 12 residues. Germline-derived CDR1 and CDR2 are MNHEY and SVGAGI. CDR3 DNA: TGTGCCAGCAGCACCGGGGGTTACGAGCAGTACTTC. Protein sequence: CASSTGGYEQYF.